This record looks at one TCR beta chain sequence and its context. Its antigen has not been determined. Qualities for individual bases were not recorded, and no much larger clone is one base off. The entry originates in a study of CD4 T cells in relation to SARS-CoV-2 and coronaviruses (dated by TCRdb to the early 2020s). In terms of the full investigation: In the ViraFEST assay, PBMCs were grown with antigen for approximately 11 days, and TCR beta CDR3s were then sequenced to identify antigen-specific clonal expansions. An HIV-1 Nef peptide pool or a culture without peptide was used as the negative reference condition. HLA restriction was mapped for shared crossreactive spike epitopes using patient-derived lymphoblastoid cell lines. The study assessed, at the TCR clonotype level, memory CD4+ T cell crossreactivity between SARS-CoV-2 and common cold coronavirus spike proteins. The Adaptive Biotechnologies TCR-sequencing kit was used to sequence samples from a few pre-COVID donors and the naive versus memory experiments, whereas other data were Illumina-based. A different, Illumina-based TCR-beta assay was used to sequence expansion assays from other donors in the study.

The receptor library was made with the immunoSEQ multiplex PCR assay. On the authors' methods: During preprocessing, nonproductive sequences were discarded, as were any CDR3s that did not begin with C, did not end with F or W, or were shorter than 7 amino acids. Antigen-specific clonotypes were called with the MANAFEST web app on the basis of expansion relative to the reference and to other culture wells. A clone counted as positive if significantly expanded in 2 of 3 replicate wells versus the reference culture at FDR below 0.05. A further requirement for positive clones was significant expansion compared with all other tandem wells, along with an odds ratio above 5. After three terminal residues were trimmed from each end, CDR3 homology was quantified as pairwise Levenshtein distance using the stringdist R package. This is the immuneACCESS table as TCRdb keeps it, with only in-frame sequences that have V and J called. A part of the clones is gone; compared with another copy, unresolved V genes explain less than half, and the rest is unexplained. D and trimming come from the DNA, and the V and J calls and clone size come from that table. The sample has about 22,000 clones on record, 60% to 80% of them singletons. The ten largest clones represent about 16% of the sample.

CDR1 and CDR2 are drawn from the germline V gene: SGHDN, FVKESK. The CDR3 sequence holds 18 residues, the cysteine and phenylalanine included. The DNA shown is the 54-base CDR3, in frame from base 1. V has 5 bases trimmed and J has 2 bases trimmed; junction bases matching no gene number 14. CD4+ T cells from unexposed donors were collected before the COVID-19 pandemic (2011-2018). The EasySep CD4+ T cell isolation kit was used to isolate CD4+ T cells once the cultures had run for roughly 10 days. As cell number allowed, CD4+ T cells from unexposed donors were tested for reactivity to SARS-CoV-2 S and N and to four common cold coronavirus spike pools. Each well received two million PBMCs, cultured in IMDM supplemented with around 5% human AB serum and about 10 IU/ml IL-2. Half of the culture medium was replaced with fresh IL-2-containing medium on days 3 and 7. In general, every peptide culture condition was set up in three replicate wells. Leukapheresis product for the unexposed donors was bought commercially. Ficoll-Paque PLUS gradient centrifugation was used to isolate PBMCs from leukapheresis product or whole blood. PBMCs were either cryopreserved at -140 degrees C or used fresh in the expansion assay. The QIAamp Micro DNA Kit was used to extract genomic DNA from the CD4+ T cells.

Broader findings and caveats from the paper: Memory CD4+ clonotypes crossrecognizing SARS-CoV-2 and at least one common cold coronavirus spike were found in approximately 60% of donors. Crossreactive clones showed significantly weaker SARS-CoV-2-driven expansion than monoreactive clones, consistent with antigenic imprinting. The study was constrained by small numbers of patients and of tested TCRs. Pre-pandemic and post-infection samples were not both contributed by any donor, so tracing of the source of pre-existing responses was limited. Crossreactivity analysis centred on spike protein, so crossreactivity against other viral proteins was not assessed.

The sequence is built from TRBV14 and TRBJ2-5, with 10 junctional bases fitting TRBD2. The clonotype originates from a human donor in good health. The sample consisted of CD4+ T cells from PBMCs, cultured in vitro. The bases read TGTGCCAGCAGCTCCGGGACAGAGGGACTAGCGCCTCAAGAGACCCAGTACTTC. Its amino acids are CASSSGTEGLAPQETQYF.